This TCR beta chain was identified in a study of blood T cell repertoires in COVID-19. The data were produced by immunoSEQ multiplex PCR, yet TCRdb's version contains in-frame clones alone and is incomplete. The sample contains some 320,000 clones, roughly nine tenths of which appear only once. This CDR3 has 13 residues. The V gene lost 3 bases and the J gene lost 1 base, with 2 bases spanning the gap. Germline assignment: CDR1 KGHDR and CDR2 SFDVKD. Specimen: PBMCs or T cells enriched from blood (not recorded which). This TCR derives from a man in his 60s who had recovered from COVID-19. The gene calls are TRBV24-1 and TRBJ2-2; the D is unclear. CDR3 nucleotides: TGTGCCACCAGTGATCAGAACACCGGGGAGCTGTTTTTT. Translation: CATSDQNTGELFF.